The clone carrying this T cell receptor beta chain was counted ten times or more. The antigen is unknown. The sample is drawn from a study of T cell repertoires in cytomegalovirus infection. Study details: CMV infection together with matching HLA type was indicated by public TCR beta signatures. Findings and limits, study-wide: Public TCR beta family frequency separated CMV-and-HLA carriers, including in an independent cohort. In two of eight donors, the top clonotype was HLA-C-restricted CMV-specific.

J was trimmed by 10 bases and V by 2 bases; bases with no gene match: 11. Germline assignment: CDR1 MNHEY and CDR2 SVGEGT. The length of the CDR3 is 17 residues. TCRdb fed the reads into MiXCR, producing one record per CDR3 protein. The top ten clones hold under 7.5% of a sample with around 210,000 distinct CDR3 sequences, under 8.5% of them seen once. This TCR came from a human donor in good health (CMV status not recorded). Some clones in this sample may be carry-over from other donors' samples. Sequencing used PBMCs. The rearrangement joins TRBV6-2 or TRBV6-3 to TRBJ1-6; 10 bases map to TRBD1. Here the CDR3 DNA reads TGTGCCAGCAGTTACACACCGGGACAGGGGATTGTCTCACCCCTCCACTTT. Protein: CASSYTPGQGIVSPLHF.